This entry lists 30 T cell receptor beta chains sequenced from one sample in a study of siplizumab effects on memory and regulatory T cells. Generated by immunoSEQ multiplex PCR, the TCRdb table keeps only in-frame clones and is missing some. The profile shows about 100,000 clones, 91% of them singletons. The sample consisted of CD4+ T cells sorted from blood. Source of these receptors: a human donor in good health.

The chain is built from TRBV2 and TRBJ1-1; no clear D. Germline CDR1 reads SNHLY; CDR2 reads FYNNEI. This CDR3 is 13 amino acids long. V was shortened by 4 bases and J by 1 base, with 7 bases between the two germline ends. CDR3 sequence reads: CASSATSNTEAFF. Here the CDR3 DNA reads TGTGCCAGCAGTGCGACCTCGAACACTGAAGCTTTCTTT.

This chain connects TRBV10-3 to TRBJ1-2, with unresolved D. The CDR3 totals 13 residues. Trimming took off 5 bases at V and 3 bases at J, with 10 bases between the two ends. The germline gives CDR1 ENHRY, CDR2 SYGVKD. Here the CDR3 reads CAISSMGDYGYTF. The CDR3 nucleotides are TGTGCCATCAGTAGCATGGGCGACTATGGCTACACCTTC.

This chain uses TRBV5-4 with TRBJ2-3; D uncertain. Per the germline V gene, CDR1 is SGHNT and CDR2 is YYREEE (reference sequence). The CDR3 covers 14 residues. Trimming removed 5 bases at V and 0 bases at J, with 10 bases between. The CDR3 DNA is TGTGCCAGCAGAAGAAGATCAAGCACAGATACGCAGTATTTT. It yields the protein CASRRRSSTDTQYF.

V usage is TRBV30 and J usage is TRBJ1-5, with D unresolved. V was shortened by 0 bases and J by 6 bases, with 9 bases between the two germline ends. Germline CDR1 and CDR2: GTSNPN and SVGIG (reference sequence). The CDR3 runs to 13 residues. CDR3 sequence: CAWSVQGSQPQHF. The DNA of the CDR3 is TGTGCCTGGAGTGTACAAGGGAGTCAGCCCCAGCATTTT. The full variable domain, in which reference TRBV30 and TRBJ1-5 provide the parts outside the CDR3, is SQTIHQWPATLVQPVGSPLSLECTVEGTSNPNLYWYRQAAGRGLQLLFYSVGIGQISSEVPQNLSASRPQDRQFILSSKKLLLSDSGFYLCAWSVQGSQPQHFGDGTRLSIL.

V and J are TRBV2 and TRBJ2-2; D perhaps matches TRBD2 (5 bases). CDR1 and CDR2 from the germline V gene are SNHLY and FYNNEI. Deletions cut 0 bases from V and 8 bases from J, with 22 bases between. CDR3 size: 18 residues. The chain's CDR3 is CASSEAPGFVLSSGELFF. In DNA, the CDR3 is TGTGCCAGCAGTGAAGCGCCGGGGTTCGTTTTGTCGTCGGGGGAGCTGTTTTTT.

The chain carries TRBV6-5 and TRBJ1-2; 9 positions agree with TRBD1. This CDR3 contains 13 residues. J was trimmed by 6 bases and V by 6 bases; bases with no gene match: 5. Germline lookup yields CDR1 MNHEY and CDR2 SVGAGI. The CDR3 DNA reads TGTGCCAGCAGCCGACAGGGGGTAGATGGCTACACCTTC. It is translated as CASSRQGVDGYTF.

The CDR3 protein is CASSPGTGNGMNTEAFF. CDR3 sequence (DNA): TGTGCCAGCAGCCCAGGGACAGGGAATGGGATGAACACTGAAGCTTTCTTT. J is TRBJ1-1 and V is TRBV7-9; TRBD1 aligns across 9 bases. The V gene's germline CDR1 is SEHNR and CDR2 FQNEAQ (reference sequence). V gave up 5 bases and J gave up 0 bases; unmatched junction bases: 10. The CDR3 totals 17 residues.

The CDR3 nucleotides are TGTGCCAGTATCCTGACAGGGTCGAGCTATGGCTACACCTTC. Protein sequence: CASILTGSSYGYTF. V usage is TRBV19 and J usage is TRBJ1-2, with TRBD1 identical over 7 bases. Germline V lookup: CDR1 LNHDA, CDR2 SQIVND (reference sequence). This CDR3 is 14 amino acids long. V dropped 7 bases and J dropped 4; count of bases not matched to a gene: 9.

V usage is TRBV30 and J usage is TRBJ2-7; D remains ambiguous. The CDR3 is 14 amino acids. The germline V and J ends were trimmed by 3 bases and 4 bases, with 16 bases remaining between them. Per the germline V gene, CDR1 is GTSNPN and CDR2 is SVGIG (reference sequence). CDR3 residues: CAWRDRVGRYEQYF. The CDR3 DNA reads as TGTGCCTGGAGGGATCGGGTAGGGCGGTACGAGCAGTACTTC.

The J gene is TRBJ1-5, the V gene TRBV27; tentative D call: TRBD1 (6 bases). The V and J ends lost 6 bases and 5 bases respectively, with 11 bases between them. Germline V gives CDR1 MNHEY, CDR2 SMNVEV (reference sequence). CDR3 size: 13 residues. The CDR3 DNA is TGTGCCAGCAGGGGAGGGACATATCAGCCCCAGCATTTT. It yields the protein CASRGGTYQPQHF.

V is TRBV5-1 and J is TRBJ2-1, with 9 bases aligning to TRBD1. The CDR3 length is 15 residues. Trimming at V came to 5 bases and at J to 4 bases, leaving 7 bases not matched to a gene. Germline V lookup: CDR1 SGHRS, CDR2 YFSETQ. DNA for the CDR3: TGCGCCAGCAGAACCGGGACAGGGTTGTACAATGAGCAGTTCTTC. Residues: CASRTGTGLYNEQFF.

The chain is built from TRBV28 and TRBJ2-2; D call uncertain. The CDR3 totals 15 residues. Trimming shortened V by 3 bases and J by 0 bases, and 8 bases separated the two germline ends. Germline CDR1 and CDR2: MDHEN and SYDVKM. The CDR3 loop reads CASSFGLANTGELFF. The CDR3 DNA reads TGTGCCAGCAGTTTCGGGCTCGCGAACACCGGGGAGCTGTTTTTT.

The rearrangement uses TRBV6-5 and TRBJ2-5; D is unresolved. Germline CDR1 MNHEY, CDR2 SVGAGI. This CDR3 spans 14 amino acids. Deletions cut 4 bases from V and 2 bases from J, with 11 bases between. Written as DNA, the CDR3 is TGTGCCAGCAGTTCCGGCAGACGTCAAGAGACCCAGTACTTC. Encoded protein: CASSSGRRQETQYF.

The chain recombines TRBV7-2 with TRBJ2-5; the D gene is possibly TRBD1 (5 bases). Looked up from germline, CDR1 is SGHTA and CDR2 is FQGNSA. CDR3 length: 14 amino acids. Trimming took off 5 bases at V and 5 bases at J, with 15 bases between the two ends. CDR3 DNA: TGTGCCAGCAGCCCTGTTAGGGGTGGGGAGACCCAGTACTTC. It yields the protein CASSPVRGGETQYF. Based on the CDR3 plus reference TRBV7-2 and TRBJ2-5, the full variable domain is GAGVSQSPSNKVTEKGKDVELRCDPISGHTALYWYRQSLGQGLEFLIYFQGNSAPDKSGLPSDRFSAERTGGSVSTLTIQRTQQEDSAVYLCASSPVRGGETQYFGPGTRLLVL.

V usage is TRBV6-9 and J usage is TRBJ2-5; D is unclear. V was clipped by 4 bases and J by 2 bases, with 5 bases between them. This CDR3 has 12 residues. Germline CDR1 reads MNHGY; CDR2 reads SVAAGI. As DNA, the CDR3 is TGTGCCAGCAGTTCCCATCAAGAGACCCAGTACTTC. It encodes CASSSHQETQYF.

Only one count was recorded for this clone. V is TRBV4-2 and J is TRBJ1-2; 9 bases match TRBD1. The germline CDR1 and CDR2 sequences are LGHNA and YNFKEQ. The CDR3 has 20 amino acids. With V trimmed by 0 bases and J by 3 bases, 17 bases remained unmatched. CDR3 amino acids: CASSQERGGSRDREYYGYTF. CDR3 in DNA: TGTGCCAGCAGCCAAGAAAGGGGGGGGTCCCGGGACAGGGAGTACTATGGCTACACCTTC.

CDR3 residues: CASGRQGVGETQYF. For the CDR3, the DNA is TGTGCCAGCGGCAGACAGGGAGTAGGGGAGACCCAGTACTTC. The chain couples TRBV7-6 to TRBJ2-5, with 7 bases matching TRBD1. The CDR3 is 14 residues long. Per germline, CDR1 SGHVS and CDR2 FNYEAQ. Trimming at V came to 8 bases and at J to 5 bases, leaving 11 bases not matched to a gene.

This clone occurred once. The chain combines TRBV7-2 with TRBJ2-5; 12 bases are shared with TRBD2. The germline V gene has CDR1 SGHTA and CDR2 FQGNSA. The CDR3 consists of 16 residues. J was trimmed by 5 bases and V by 3 bases; bases with no gene match: 7. CDR3 amino acids: CASSLRTSGVGETQYF. For the CDR3, the DNA is TGTGCCAGCAGCTTGCGGACTAGCGGGGTGGGGGAGACCCAGTACTTC.

This clone was seen just once. The chain is built from TRBV2 and TRBJ2-5, with 10 bases identical to TRBD2. Germline trimming cut 4 bases from V and 4 bases from J; bases unmatched to any gene: 6. CDR1 and CDR2 (germline): SNHLY, FYNNEI. The CDR3 is 15 residues long. The CDR3 reads CASSATTSGLETQYF. The CDR3, as DNA: TGTGCCAGCAGTGCGACGACTAGCGGGTTAGAGACCCAGTACTTC.

The gene calls are TRBV6-5 and TRBJ1-1, with TRBD1 matching 7 bases. Per germline, CDR1 MNHEY and CDR2 SVGAGI. The junction had 4 bases not matched to a gene; V was cut back by 6 bases and J by 3 bases. This CDR3 comprises 13 residues. CDR3 sequence (DNA): TGTGCCAGCAGAAATACAGGGGACACTGAAGCTTTCTTT. This codes for CASRNTGDTEAFF.

V is TRBV27 and J is TRBJ2-5; no clear D. V lost 5 bases, J lost 2 bases, and 15 bases lay in between. Looked up from germline, CDR1 is MNHEY and CDR2 is SMNVEV (reference sequence). The CDR3 runs to 15 residues. In nucleotides, the CDR3 is TGTGCCAGCAGTCTGACGGTGGGCTTGCAAGAGACCCAGTACTTC. It is translated as CASSLTVGLQETQYF.

The chain couples TRBV5-6 to TRBJ2-2; D is ambiguous. This CDR3 is built from 16 residues. CDR1 and CDR2 (germline): SGHDT, YYEEEE. V was shortened by 5 bases and J by 0 bases, with 14 bases between the two germline ends. The CDR3 sequence is CASSPLGQPNTGELFF. In DNA, the CDR3 is TGTGCCAGCAGTCCCCTGGGCCAGCCGAACACCGGGGAGCTGTTTTTT. The full variable domain, with the rest looked up from reference TRBV5-6 and TRBJ2-2, is DAGVTQSPTHLIKTRGQQVTLRCSPKSGHDTVSWYQQALGQGPQFIFQYYEEEERQRGNFPDRFSGHQFPNYSSELNVNALLLGDSALYLCASSPLGQPNTGELFFGEGSRLTVL.

The chain recombines TRBV11-3 with TRBJ2-3, with 7 bases fitting TRBD1. The J segment lost 2 bases and the V segment lost 5 bases, leaving 4 bases of the junction unmatched. Looked up from germline, CDR1 is SGHNT and CDR2 is YENEEA. The CDR3 is 14 amino acids. This chain's CDR3 is CASSRDSLTDTQYF. The CDR3 DNA sequence: TGTGCCAGCAGCCGGGACAGCCTCACAGATACGCAGTATTTT.

CDR3 sequence: CATSRRAGGYTGELFF. Written as DNA, the CDR3 is TGTGCCACCAGCCGAAGGGCGGGGGGGTACACCGGGGAGCTGTTTTTT. The genes are TRBV15 and TRBJ2-2; 9 nucleotides align to TRBD2. The CDR3 extends over 16 amino acids. Germline loops: CDR1 LNHNV, CDR2 YYDKDF (reference sequence). V was clipped by 5 bases and J by 3 bases; unmatched bases: 7.

J is TRBJ2-7 and V is TRBV19; maybe TRBD2 (6 bases). The ends were cut back, 5 bases at V and 3 bases at J, with 20 bases in the middle. The CDR3 loop spans 16 amino acids. Looked up from germline, CDR1 is LNHDA and CDR2 is SQIVND (reference sequence). CDR3 nucleotides: TGTGCCAGTAGTCCTAGCCGCGGGACGGTACTCTACGAGCAGTACTTC. Translating it yields CASSPSRGTVLYEQYF.

The rearrangement joins TRBV19 to TRBJ2-7; D is perhaps TRBD1 (6 bases). The germline V and J ends were trimmed by 4 bases and 2 bases, with 12 bases remaining between them. Germline V lookup: CDR1 LNHDA, CDR2 SQIVND (reference sequence). This CDR3 region has 14 residues. CDR3 in DNA: TGTGCCAGTAGTAAGGGGGTACAAACCTACGAGCAGTACTTC. It is translated as CASSKGVQTYEQYF.

This chain uses TRBV28 with TRBJ2-5, with D perhaps matching TRBD2 (5 bases). Germline V gives CDR1 MDHEN, CDR2 SYDVKM. This CDR3 comprises 12 residues. Trimming shortened V by 8 bases and J by 2 bases, and 9 bases separated the two germline ends. CDR3 DNA: TGTGCCAGCCTTGGAGGACAAGAGACCCAGTACTTC. Amino acids: CASLGGQETQYF. The full variable domain, its missing parts supplied by reference TRBV28 and TRBJ2-5, is DVKVTQSSRYLVKRTGEKVFLECVQDMDHENMFWYRQDPGLGLRLIYFSYDVKMKEKGDIPEGYSVSREKKERFSLILESASTNQTSMYLCASLGGQETQYFGPGTRLLVL.

The V and J genes are TRBV15 and TRBJ1-6, with a possible D match to TRBD1 (6 bases). This CDR3 is 15 amino acids long. Between the trimmed V and J ends, which lost 0 bases and 4 bases, there was a span of 7 bases. The germline V gene encodes CDR1 LNHNV and CDR2 YYDKDF (reference sequence). CDR3 nucleotide sequence: TGTGCCACCAGCAGAGATAGGGGGTATAATTCACCCCTCCACTTT. Translating it yields CATSRDRGYNSPLHF.

J is TRBJ1-4 and V is TRBV4-1; D might be TRBD1 (5 bases). The CDR3 runs to 16 residues. The germline V gene has CDR1 MGHRA and CDR2 YSYEKL. Trimming took 4 bases from V and 0 from J, leaving 12 bases between them. The CDR3 protein is CASSLTAAATNEKLFF. For the CDR3, the DNA is TGCGCCAGCAGCCTGACAGCAGCCGCAACTAATGAAAAACTGTTTTTT.

V and J are TRBV19 and TRBJ2-3; 15 nucleotides line up with TRBD2. There are 21 residues in the CDR3. Germline V gives CDR1 LNHDA, CDR2 SQIVND (reference sequence). Trimming at V came to 3 bases and at J to 4 bases, leaving 17 bases not matched to a gene. The CDR3 here is CASSIIGFGLAGGHGPDTQYF. CDR3 nucleotides: TGTGCCAGTAGTATTATTGGGTTTGGACTAGCGGGGGGGCATGGCCCAGATACGCAGTATTTT. The full variable domain, with the rest looked up from reference TRBV19 and TRBJ2-3, is DGGITQSPKYLFRKEGQNVTLSCEQNLNHDAMYWYRQDPGQGLRLIYYSQIVNDFQKGDIAEGYSVSREKKESFPLTVTSAQKNPTAFYLCASSIIGFGLAGGHGPDTQYFGPGTRLTVL.